This is a list of T cell receptor beta chains from one sample in a study of blood T cell repertoires in COVID-19. Only in-frame clones appear in the TCRdb table, and some are missing; sequencing was by immunoSEQ multiplex PCR. The sample records tens of thousands of clones, 85% to 95% being singletons. Sample: peripheral blood. The receptors were gathered from a woman in her sixties or seventies with active COVID-19. The CDR3 runs from the conserved cysteine through the conserved F or W. The D gene is left open where the match is weak. The size field is filled for only some rows; it gives once, few, many or a size class.

v_call	d_call	j_call	clone_size	cdr3_nt	cdr3_aa
TRBV20-1	-	TRBJ2-7	-	TGCAGTGCTAGTGACCCCTCAGGACAGCCCTACGAGCAGTACTTC	CSASDPSGQPYEQYF
TRBV5-1	-	TRBJ1-1	-	TGCGCCAGCAGCTTATGGAGCGTGAACACTGAAGCTTTCTTT	CASSLWSVNTEAFF
TRBV4-3	TRBD1	TRBJ1-1	once	TGCGCCAGCAGCCAAGATTGGACAGGGCTAGCCCACACTGAAGCTTTCTTT	CASSQDWTGLAHTEAFF
TRBV19	TRBD2	TRBJ2-1	-	TGTGCCAGCAATAACTGGGGAGGCAGGGAGGGCAATGAGCAGTTCTTC	CASNNWGGREGNEQFF
TRBV23-1	-	TRBJ1-2	-	TGCGCCAGCAGTCACCCATACTATGGCTACACCTTC	CASSHPYYGYTF
TRBV4-3	-	TRBJ2-6	-	TGCGCCAGCAGCCAAGACAGATCTGGGGCCAACGTCCTGACTTTC	CASSQDRSGANVLTF
TRBV5-4	-	TRBJ1-2	-	TGTGCCAGCAGCTTGAGGTACAGGGACTATGGCTACACCTTC	CASSLRYRDYGYTF
TRBV30	TRBD2	TRBJ2-7	-	TGTGCCTGGAGTCCTGCAGCGGGAGGGGCGTACGAGCAGTACTTC	CAWSPAAGGAYEQYF
TRBV10-3	-	TRBJ2-3	-	TGTGCCATCGGTAGCGTCACAGATACGCAGTATTTT	CAIGSVTDTQYF
TRBV7-2	TRBD2	TRBJ2-1	-	TGTGCCAGCAGCTTATGGGGGCTAGCGGGGGGAAATGAGCAGTTCTTC	CASSLWGLAGGNEQFF
TRBV2	TRBD2	TRBJ2-1	-	TGTGCCAGCAGTGATATCAGCGGGAGGGCTCTCCGGTACAATGAGCAGTTCTTC	CASSDISGRALRYNEQFF
TRBV2	-	TRBJ1-1	-	TGTGCCAGCAGTGAATGGCAGTCGAACACTGAAGCTTTCTTT	CASSEWQSNTEAFF
TRBV6-6	TRBD2	TRBJ2-7	-	TGTGCCAGCAGTTACTCCCCTAGCGGGAGCTCCTACGAGCAGTACTTC	CASSYSPSGSSYEQYF
TRBV6-1	-	TRBJ1-5	few	TGTGCCAGCAGTGACCCCCGGGGGAATCAGCCCCAGCATTTT	CASSDPRGNQPQHF
TRBV5-1	-	TRBJ2-1	once	TGCGCCAGCAGGTTTGCGGGGACTTCCTCAAATGAGCAGTTCTTC	CASRFAGTSSNEQFF
TRBV3-1/TRBV3-2	TRBD2	TRBJ2-5	-	TGTGCCAGCAGCCAAGATCTGGACTTTTCCATTACGACTAGCGAGCAAGAGACCCAGTACTTC	CASSQDLDFSITTSEQETQYF
TRBV10-1	-	TRBJ1-5	-	TGCGCCAGCAGTGAGACCAAGTCAGGTCAGCCCCAGCATTTT	CASSETKSGQPQHF
TRBV20-1	-	TRBJ2-7	-	TGCAGTGCTAGTAAGCCTGCAAAATACGAGCAGTACTTC	CSASKPAKYEQYF
TRBV7-9	TRBD1	TRBJ1-2	-	TGTGCCAGCAGCGACCCAAGGACAGGGAGAAACTATGGCTACACCTTC	CASSDPRTGRNYGYTF
TRBV19	-	TRBJ1-4	-	TGTGCCAGTAGTAGGGAGGGAGGCGCTAATGAAAAACTGTTTTTT	CASSREGGANEKLFF
TRBV5-1	-	TRBJ1-3	-	TGCGCCAGCAGCTTGACAGGTGACTCTGGAAACACCATATATTTT	CASSLTGDSGNTIYF
TRBV6-5	TRBD1	TRBJ1-1	-	TGTGCCAGCAGTTACTCCACAGGGGAGACTGAAGCTTTCTTT	CASSYSTGETEAFF
TRBV5-1	TRBD1	TRBJ2-7	-	TGCGCCAGCACCGTCCGGACAGGCAGCTCCTACGAGCAGTACTTC	CASTVRTGSSYEQYF
TRBV6-5	TRBD1	TRBJ1-3	-	TGTGCCAGCAGTAACAGGGGGCTGGCTGGAAACACCATATATTTT	CASSNRGLAGNTIYF
TRBV30	-	TRBJ2-3	-	TGTGCCTGGACCGCCGCAGGGGGCGGGAGGGTAGATACGCAGTATTTT	CAWTAAGGGRVDTQYF
TRBV4-1	-	TRBJ2-4	-	TGCGCCAGCAGCCAAGGCTCTTGGCGAGGTAACATTCAGTACTTC	CASSQGSWRGNIQYF
TRBV30	-	TRBJ1-1	-	TGTGCCTGGAGTGTAACGGGGGGTGAAGCTTTCTTT	CAWSVTGGEAFF
TRBV2	TRBD1	TRBJ1-1	once	TGTGCCAGCAGGTACAGGGGAAACACTGAAGCTTTCTTT	CASRYRGNTEAFF
TRBV7-2	-	TRBJ1-6	-	TGTGCCAGCAGCGCCTCGAACGCGGGTAATTCACCCCTCCACTTT	CASSASNAGNSPLHF
TRBV20-1	-	TRBJ2-1	-	TGCAGTGCCCCCAGCTACAATGAGCAGTTCTTC	CSAPSYNEQFF
TRBV10-3	TRBD1	TRBJ2-1	-	TGTGCCATCAGTGAGTCTACAGGGGGATGGAATGAGCAGTTCTTC	CAISESTGGWNEQFF
TRBV6-1	TRBD1	TRBJ1-6	-	TGTGCCAGCAGTGAGGTGGGACAGCCTAATTCACCCCTCCACTTT	CASSEVGQPNSPLHF
TRBV10-2	TRBD1	TRBJ1-5	-	TGCGCCAGCAGTGAAGAAGGACAGGGTCATCAGCCCCAGCATTTT	CASSEEGQGHQPQHF
TRBV5-1	-	TRBJ2-2	-	TGCGCCAGCAAGGCAACCCTCCCCGGGGACACCGGGGAGCTGTTTTTT	CASKATLPGDTGELFF
TRBV5-4	TRBD2	TRBJ2-1	-	TGTGCCAGCAGCCCCAGTGCCGGAACTAGCGGAATAACCTGGAATGAGCAGTTCTTC	CASSPSAGTSGITWNEQFF
TRBV2	-	TRBJ2-3	-	TGTGCCAGCATGGGGACTAGCACAGATACGCAGTATTTT	CASMGTSTDTQYF
TRBV10-3	-	TRBJ1-4	-	TGTGCCATCAGCACGTCTCCCCGGGGGGAAACTAATGAAAAACTGTTTTTT	CAISTSPRGETNEKLFF
TRBV28	-	TRBJ1-2	-	TGTGCCAGCAGTTCTGGACAGAATTACTATGGCTACACCTTC	CASSSGQNYYGYTF
TRBV19	-	TRBJ2-1	-	TGTGCCAGTAGTACGCGAACTAAGAGCTCCTACAATGAGCAGTTCTTC	CASSTRTKSSYNEQFF
TRBV28	-	TRBJ2-3	-	TGTGCCAGCAGTCCCCGGAGAGGGCTAAGCACAGATACGCAGTATTTT	CASSPRRGLSTDTQYF
TRBV10-1	TRBD2	TRBJ2-1	-	TGCGCCAGCAACTCCGGGACTAGCGGGACCAATGAGCAGTTCTTC	CASNSGTSGTNEQFF
TRBV3-1/TRBV3-2	TRBD1	TRBJ1-4	-	TGTGCCAGCAGCCAAAGGACAGGAAATAATGAAAAACTGTTTTTT	CASSQRTGNNEKLFF
TRBV27	-	TRBJ1-6	-	TGTGCCACCAAGCGACAGAGCTCCTATAATTCACCCCTCCACTTT	CATKRQSSYNSPLHF
TRBV6-5	TRBD1	TRBJ2-7	once	TGTGCCAGCAGTTACTCGAGGACAGGTGCCTACGAGCAGTACTTC	CASSYSRTGAYEQYF
TRBV5-8	-	TRBJ2-3	-	TGTGCCAGCAGCTTGTTCGAGACTAATATCGCAGATACGCAGTATTTT	CASSLFETNIADTQYF
TRBV7-2	TRBD1	TRBJ1-2	-	TGTGCCAGCAGCTTCGGGACAGTTTATTATGGCTACACCTTC	CASSFGTVYYGYTF
TRBV3-1/TRBV3-2	-	TRBJ1-6	-	TGTGCCAGCAGCCAACGGGTTTATAATTCACCCCTCCACTTT	CASSQRVYNSPLHF
TRBV19	-	TRBJ1-5	-	TGTGCCAGTAGTAGTCCCTCGAGAGCTTCCAATCAGCCCCAGCATTTT	CASSSPSRASNQPQHF